The 3 T cell receptor beta chains listed next were all sequenced from one sample in a study of T cell clonality in common variable immunodeficiency. Measured with immunoSEQ multiplex PCR; TCRdb has only the in-frame clones, and not every one. Observed are tens of thousands of clones, no singletons, with the top ten taking less than 3.5%. The specimen was peripheral blood mononuclear cells. The receptors here all came from a person aged 18 to 70 in good health.

This clone came up many times. The read terminates 3 residues ahead of where the CDR3 ends, so the germline J gene completes it. V usage is TRBV10-3 and J usage is TRBJ2-1; TRBD1 might be the D (5 bases). The CDR3 loop spans 15 amino acids. Germline V gives CDR1 ENHRY, CDR2 SYGVKD. The germline V and J ends were trimmed by 3 bases and 9 bases, with 18 bases remaining between them. CDR3 in amino acids: CAISDYRRLRGEQFF. CDR3 DNA (partial): TGTGCCATCAGTGATTACCGGCGCTTAAGGGGTGAG.

This clone showed up many times. The read is 3 residues too short to cover the CDR3 end, so that end is filled in from the germline J gene. J is TRBJ2-7 and V is TRBV4-1; TRBD2 is a possible D gene (6 bases). CDR1 and CDR2 from the germline V gene are MGHRA and YSYEKL. Trimming cost V 3 bases and J 1 base, with 16 bases left between them. The CDR3 spans 16 residues. The CDR3: CASSQPPGLVSYEQYF. Partial CDR3 DNA: TGCGCCAGCAGCCAGCCCCCGGGACTTGTTTCCTACGAG.

This clone was seen repeatedly, ten times or more. The read terminates 3 residues ahead of where the CDR3 ends, so the germline J gene completes it. This chain uses TRBV4-2 with TRBJ2-7, with D possibly matching TRBD2 (6 bases). V lost 1 base and J lost 3, with 10 bases in between. CDR1 LGHNA and CDR2 YNFKEQ come from the germline V gene. This CDR3 region has 14 residues. The CDR3: CASSQAGDNYEQYF. The sequenced CDR3 bases are TGTGCCAGCAGCCAAGCGGGGGATAACTACGAG.